Each of the 25 T cell receptor beta chains below was sequenced from the same sample in a study of CD8+CD57+ T cells in acquired aplastic anemia. Researchers used genomic DNA as the template to profile TCR beta VDJ and CDR3. TCRdb fed the reads into MiXCR, producing one record per CDR3 protein. The profile shows over 100,000 distinct CDR3 sequences, less than 45% of them singletons. The material sequenced was sorted CD4+, CD8+, or CD8+CD57+ T cells (not recorded which) from PBMCs. The receptors were gathered from a human donor in good health, serving as a control.

This clonotype was found many times. CDR3 bases: TGTGCCAGTACCCCCGGGCGGGCAGGGATCAACACCTTC. Protein product: CASTPGRAGINTF. This sequence joins TRBV19 and TRBJ1-2; tentatively, D is TRBD1 (5 bases). V was clipped by 7 bases and J by 12 bases, with 21 bases between them. CDR3 length: 13 residues. Germline lookup yields CDR1 LNHDA and CDR2 SQIVND (reference sequence).

This clonotype showed up many times. The V gene is TRBV19, the J gene TRBJ1-6, with TRBD1 identical over 7 bases. Germline CDR1 reads LNHDA; CDR2 reads SQIVND (reference sequence). Unmatched junction bases numbered 5, after V lost 3 bases and J lost 6 bases. The CDR3 runs to 15 residues. CDR3 loop: CASSIVRQGNSPLHF. Here the CDR3 DNA reads TGTGCCAGTAGTATTGTGCGACAGGGTAATTCACCCCTCCACTTT.

The chain combines TRBV5-1 with TRBJ1-5; 7 bases match TRBD1. Trimming removed 8 bases from V and 7 bases from J; junction bases left unmatched: 15. CDR1 and CDR2 from the germline V gene are SGHRS and YFSETQ. This CDR3 spans 15 amino acids. The CDR3, as DNA: TGCGCCAGAGGCCGACGACAGGGCGGAAGGCAGCCCCAGCATTTT. Translation gives CARGRRQGGRQPQHF.

J is TRBJ2-5 and V is TRBV2; 7 nucleotides match TRBD1. CDR3 length: 14 amino acids. Germline V gene data show CDR1 as SNHLY and CDR2 as FYNNEI. V lost 7 bases to trimming and J lost 4 bases; unmatched junction nucleotides: 9. CDR3 sequence reads: CASTRDRAGETQYF. DNA of the CDR3: TGTGCCAGCACTCGAGACAGGGCGGGAGAGACCCAGTACTTC. Drawing the rest from reference TRBV2 and TRBJ2-5, the complete variable domain is EPEVTQTPSHQVTQMGQEVILRCVPISNHLYFYWYRQILGQKVEFLVSFYNNEISEKSEIFDDQFSVERPDGSNFTLKIRSTKLEDSAMYFCASTRDRAGETQYFGPGTRLLVL.

The chain recombines TRBV15 with TRBJ2-3; 8 bases agree with TRBD2. Germline V CDR1 and CDR2: LNHNV, YYDKDF (reference sequence). The J segment lost 2 bases and the V segment lost 0 bases, leaving 7 bases of the junction unmatched. This CDR3 spans 17 amino acids. CDR3 nucleotides: TGTGCCACCAGCAGAGAAGGCAGCGGGAGCTTCACAGATACGCAGTATTTT. Encoded protein: CATSREGSGSFTDTQYF.

This clonotype has at least ten counts. The germline gene is not matched at one end of the junction; a read error may be the cause. The chain couples TRBV15 to TRBJ1-1; D might be TRBD1 (5 bases). The CDR3 totals 14 residues. Germline V lookup: CDR1 LNHNV, CDR2 YYDKDF (reference sequence). The CDR3 DNA is TGTGCCACCAGCCGGGACGGGCGGAACACTGAAGCTCTCTTT. This translates into CATSRDGRNTEALF.

This clonotype showed up many times. This chain links TRBV7-2 with TRBJ1-3; no definite D call. The CDR3 extends over 13 amino acids. Germline V CDR1 and CDR2: SGHTA, FQGNSA. The V gene lost 0 bases and the J gene lost 7 bases, with 7 bases spanning the gap. The CDR3 sequence is CASSLAVINTIYF. CDR3 bases: TGTGCCAGCAGCTTAGCTGTGATCAACACCATATATTTT.

The genes are TRBV6-2 or TRBV6-3 and TRBJ2-1, with 8 positions matching TRBD2. Germline CDR1 MNHEY, CDR2 SVGEGT. The CDR3 totals 16 residues. V was clipped by 4 bases and J by 6 bases; unmatched bases: 11. The CDR3 region has the DNA TGTGCCAGCAGTTGCTCAGGGACTAGGGGTAGCAATGAGCAGTTCTTC. Its protein is CASSCSGTRGSNEQFF.

This clonotype was observed many times. In nucleotides, the CDR3 is TGTGCCACCAGTGACACGCCGGGACAGGGGGAGGCTAGCTATGGCTACACCTTC. Amino acids: CATSDTPGQGEASYGYTF. The rearrangement joins TRBV24-1 to TRBJ1-2; TRBD1 matches 11 bases. V shed 4 bases, J shed 4 bases, and the junction held 13 bases outside the gene matches. CDR3 size: 18 residues. CDR1 and CDR2 from the germline V gene are KGHDR and SFDVKD.

This clonotype was detected many times. The chain has TRBV29-1 and TRBJ2-5; a weak D match, TRBD2 (5 bases). V shed 2 bases and J shed 1 base, with 8 bases lying between them. The CDR3 spans 13 residues. In germline, CDR1 is SQVTM, CDR2 ANQGSEA. The CDR3 DNA is TGCAGCGTTGAAAAAGCGGCCCAAGAGACCCAGTACTTC. This sequence encodes CSVEKAAQETQYF.

There are a few counts of this clonotype. The chain uses TRBV29-1 and TRBJ2-7; D unclear. V shed 4 bases and J shed 4 bases, with 11 bases lying between them. CDR3 length: 12 amino acids. CDR1 and CDR2 (germline): SQVTM, ANQGSEA. The CDR3: CSVGVYGYEQYF. The DNA of the CDR3 is TGCAGCGTTGGGGTTTACGGATACGAGCAGTACTTC.

On this clonotype itself: Given a much more abundant clone one base away, this may be a read error. V usage is TRBV6-1 and J usage is TRBJ1-2; no firm D call. V was shortened by 7 bases and J by 1 base, with 7 bases between the two germline ends. From germline, CDR1 is MNHNS and CDR2 SASEGT. The CDR3 consists of 12 residues. This chain's CDR3 is CASNSLNYGYTF. The DNA of the CDR3 is TGTGCCAGCAACAGTCTTAACTATGGCTACACCTTC.

J is TRBJ1-2 and V is TRBV6-1, with D unresolved. V lost 6 bases and J lost 2, with 4 bases in between. CDR3 length equals 11 residues. The V gene's germline CDR1 is MNHNS and CDR2 SASEGT. CDR3 sequence reads: CASRDNYGYTF. The CDR3 region has the DNA TGTGCCAGCAGAGACAACTATGGCTACACCTTC.

The V and J genes are TRBV11-1 and TRBJ1-3, with unresolved D. The CDR3 totals 16 residues. V was cut by 2 bases and J by 0 bases, with 11 bases left in between. Germline CDR1 SGHAT, CDR2 FQDESV (reference sequence). In nucleotides, the CDR3 is TGTGCCAGCAGCTTATCTGCTATGAGCTCTGGAAACACCATATATTTT. It is translated as CASSLSAMSSGNTIYF.

This clonotype has a count of ten or more. This rearrangement joins TRBV24-1 to TRBJ2-7, with 7 bases fitting TRBD1. Per the germline V gene, CDR1 is KGHDR and CDR2 is SFDVKD. Trimming removed 5 bases from V and 2 bases from J; junction bases left unmatched: 5. The CDR3 has 14 residues. CDR3 sequence (DNA): TGTGCCACCAGTGCCCGGGACAGACCCTACGAGCAGTACTTC. It specifies CATSARDRPYEQYF.

The CDR3, as DNA: TGTGCCACTCGAGCCCCAACAGATGAAGCTTTCTTT. Amino acid sequence: CATRAPTDEAFF. The chain uses TRBV24-1 and TRBJ1-1; no definite D call. CDR3 length: 12 residues. Trimming cost V 10 bases and J 7 bases, with 15 bases left between them. In germline, CDR1 is KGHDR, CDR2 SFDVKD.

Notes on this clonotype: Germline is not matched at one junction end, which may reflect a read error. This chain joins TRBV24-1 and TRBJ1-5; D is unresolved. Germline V CDR1 and CDR2: KGHDR, SFDVKD. This CDR3 region has 12 residues. CDR3 protein: CATSSYNEPQHF. CDR3 DNA sequence: TGTGCCACCAGTAGCTACAATGAGCCCCAGCATTTT.

This clonotype was seen at least ten times. This chain uses TRBV19 with TRBJ1-5; the D gene is possibly TRBD1 (6 bases). Trimming stripped 4 bases from V and 0 bases from J, with 13 bases between. CDR1 is LNHDA, CDR2 SQIVND, per germline (reference sequence). CDR3 length: 16 amino acids. CDR3 sequence: CASSTPDSNSNQPQHF. The DNA for the CDR3 is TGTGCCAGTAGTACCCCGGACAGCAATAGCAATCAGCCCCAGCATTTT.

In this sample, this clonotype turned up a few times. V gene TRBV15 combines with J gene TRBJ2-7; D ambiguous. The V and J ends lost 0 bases and 3 bases respectively, with 6 bases between them. Germline CDR1 and CDR2: LNHNV and YYDKDF (reference sequence). The CDR3 length is 13 residues. The CDR3 nucleotides read TGTGCCACCAGCAGAGATCGCAGCTACGAGCAGTACTTC. Its translation: CATSRDRSYEQYF.

This clonotype was counted many times. The V call is TRBV14, the J call TRBJ1-3; maybe TRBD1 (5 bases). CDR3 size: 17 residues. The germline CDR1 and CDR2 sequences are SGHDN and FVKESK. V lost 3 bases, J lost 0 bases, and 15 bases lay in between. The CDR3 DNA follows: TGTGCCAGCAGCCATTCTCTTTCAGGGTCCTCTGGAAACACCATATATTTT. Translation: CASSHSLSGSSGNTIYF.

This clonotype was counted ten times or more. The rearrangement uses TRBV19 and TRBJ1-2; D is undetermined. V dropped 7 bases and J dropped 0 bases, with 15 bases sitting between them. This CDR3 comprises 15 residues. Germline V gene data show CDR1 as LNHDA and CDR2 as SQIVND (reference sequence). CDR3 residues: CASNSPARANYGYTF. DNA of the CDR3: TGTGCCAGTAATTCCCCGGCGAGGGCTAACTATGGCTACACCTTC.

This rearrangement joins TRBV11-3 to TRBJ1-1; a weak D match, TRBD1 (5 bases). Germline CDR1 reads SGHNT; CDR2 reads YENEEA. The CDR3 length is 14 residues. V gave up 6 bases and J gave up 3 bases, with 14 bases separating them. CDR3 protein: CASSRAGGYTEAFF. DNA of the CDR3: TGTGCCAGCAGTCGAGCGGGGGGGTACACTGAAGCTTTCTTT.

The chain carries TRBV6-1 and TRBJ1-4; TRBD1 matches 8 bases. Trimming cost V 2 bases and J 16 bases; bases outside gene matches: 21. Germline CDR1 MNHNS, CDR2 SASEGT. The CDR3 is 17 residues long. This CDR3 reads CASSERQGALTNEKPFF. CDR3 nucleotides: TGTGCCAGCAGTGAACGGCAGGGGGCGCTTACTAATGAAAAGCCGTTTTTT.

This chain uses TRBV2 with TRBJ2-2, with 12 bases identical to TRBD2. Trimming at V came to 2 bases and at J to 7 bases, leaving 2 bases not matched to a gene. Germline CDR1 reads SNHLY; CDR2 reads FYNNEI. The CDR3 runs to 15 residues. The CDR3 spells CASSELAGGSGELFF. The CDR3 DNA is TGTGCCAGCAGTGAACTAGCGGGAGGGAGCGGGGAGCTGTTTTTT.

This clonotype came up a few times. The chain recombines TRBV28 with TRBJ1-1; 7 bases line up with TRBD1. Germline loops: CDR1 MDHEN, CDR2 SYDVKM. V lost 6 bases, J lost 5 bases, and 18 bases stayed unmatched. This CDR3 comprises 17 residues. The CDR3: CASSPSGGGVPGTEAFF. In DNA form, the CDR3 reads TGTGCCAGCAGCCCCTCTGGAGGGGGCGTCCCCGGGACTGAAGCTTTCTTT.